The rows below give T cell receptor beta chains drawn from one sample of a study of blood T cell repertoires in COVID-19. TCRdb keeps only in-frame clones here, not all; method: immunoSEQ multiplex PCR. The sample has 150,000 or so clones, over 70% seen once. The sample taken for sequencing was peripheral blood. The receptors shown here come from an elderly man with acute or convalescent COVID-19. Each CDR3 is given with its conserved first and last residue. The D gene is left open where the match is weak. The listing skips clone size in some rows; elsewhere it reads once, few, many or a size class.

>NA|TRBJ2-7|TRBV5-4|TRBD2
TGTGCCAGCAGCCGAGGACTAGCGGGGACCTCCTACGAGCAGTACTTC
CASSRGLAGTSYEQYF
>NA|TRBJ1-5|TRBV7-5|NA
TGCGAGGCACCACAGGGCAACGACAATCAGCCCCAGCATTTT
CEAPQGNDNQPQHF
>NA|TRBJ2-5|TRBV2|TRBD1
TGTGCCAGCGGGACAGGGGCCGTCGAGACCCAGTACTTC
CASGTGAVETQYF
>NA|TRBJ2-1|TRBV11-1|NA
TGTGCCAGCAGCTTAGTGGGGGACTTCACCAGCAAGTTCTTC
CASSLVGDFTSKFF
>NA|TRBJ2-1|TRBV7-3|TRBD2
TGTGCCAGCAGCGCCTCGGGACTAGGCTCCTACAATGAGCAGTTCTTC
CASSASGLGSYNEQFF
>once|TRBJ1-2|TRBV6-5|TRBD1
TGTGCCAGCAGTTACCCAACAGGGGGCGAGTGGGGCTACACCTTC
CASSYPTGGEWGYTF
>NA|TRBJ2-1|TRBV7-9|NA
TGTGCCAGCAGCTCACCAGGGGCCCCCTACAATGAGCAGTTCTTC
CASSSPGAPYNEQFF
>NA|TRBJ1-5|TRBV6-2/TRBV6-3|TRBD1
TGTGCCAGCAGTTACTCCATCGACAGGGCCAATCAGCCCCAGCATTTT
CASSYSIDRANQPQHF
>NA|TRBJ2-5|TRBV28|TRBD2
TGTGCCAGCAGTGAGGCAGCGGGAGTTAAAGAGACCCAGTACTTC
CASSEAAGVKETQYF
>NA|TRBJ1-2|TRBV6-5|NA
TGTGCCAGCAGTCCAATAGAGCTAACTAACTATGGCTACACCTTC
CASSPIELTNYGYTF
>NA|TRBJ1-1|TRBV6-2/TRBV6-3|NA
TGTGCCAGCAGCCTTCCAGGGGCACGGTTCATGAACACTGAAGCTTTCTTT
CASSLPGARFMNTEAFF
>NA|TRBJ1-1|TRBV7-3|NA
TGTGCCAGCAGCTTAGGCAGGGTACAGAACACTGAAGCTTTCTTT
CASSLGRVQNTEAFF
>NA|TRBJ2-7|TRBV7-9|NA
TGTGCCAGCAGCTTAGAAGGAGGGGGCGTCTACGAGCAGTACTTC
CASSLEGGGVYEQYF
>NA|TRBJ2-1|TRBV5-1|TRBD2
TGCGCCAGCAGCTTCGGGACTAGCGGGGGCTACAATGAGCAGTTCTTC
CASSFGTSGGYNEQFF
>NA|TRBJ1-2|TRBV18|TRBD1
TGTGCCAGCTCACCAGGGACAGGGGGCGCCTCTAACTATGGCTACACCTTC
CASSPGTGGASNYGYTF